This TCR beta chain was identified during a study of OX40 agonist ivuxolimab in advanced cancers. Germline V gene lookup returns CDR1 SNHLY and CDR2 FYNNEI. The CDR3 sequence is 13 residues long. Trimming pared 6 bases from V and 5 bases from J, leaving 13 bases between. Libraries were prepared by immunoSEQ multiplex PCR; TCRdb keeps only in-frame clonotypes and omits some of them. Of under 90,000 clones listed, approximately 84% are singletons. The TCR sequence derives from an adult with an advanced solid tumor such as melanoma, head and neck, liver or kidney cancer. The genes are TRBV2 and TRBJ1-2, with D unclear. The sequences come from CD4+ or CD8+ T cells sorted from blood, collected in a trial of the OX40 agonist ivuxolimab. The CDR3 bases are TGTGCCAGCAGATTTAATCCCCAATATGGCTACACCTTC. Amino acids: CASRFNPQYGYTF.